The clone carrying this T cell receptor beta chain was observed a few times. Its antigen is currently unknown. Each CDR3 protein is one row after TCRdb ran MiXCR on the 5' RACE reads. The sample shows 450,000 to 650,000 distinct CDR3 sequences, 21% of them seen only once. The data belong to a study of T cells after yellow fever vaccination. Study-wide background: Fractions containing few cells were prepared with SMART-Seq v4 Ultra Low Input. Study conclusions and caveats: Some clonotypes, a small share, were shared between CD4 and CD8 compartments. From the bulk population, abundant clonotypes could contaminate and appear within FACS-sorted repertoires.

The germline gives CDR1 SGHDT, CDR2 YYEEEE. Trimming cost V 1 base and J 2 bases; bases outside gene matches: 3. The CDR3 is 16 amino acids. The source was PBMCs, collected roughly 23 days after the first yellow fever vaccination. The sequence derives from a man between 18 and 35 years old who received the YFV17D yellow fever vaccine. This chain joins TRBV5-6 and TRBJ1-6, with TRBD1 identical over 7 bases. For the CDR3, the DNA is TGTGCCAGCAGCTTGCGACAGGGCACCTATAATTCACCCCTCCACTTT. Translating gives CASSLRQGTYNSPLHF.